Listed below are T cell receptor beta chains from one sample, sequenced in a study of T cell responses to AZD1222 COVID-19 vaccine. This table comes from immunoSEQ multiplex PCR, and its TCRdb copy is limited to in-frame clones, with some not included. The sample gives over 150,000 clones, roughly 90% of which show up once; under 20% is in the top ten. Sequencing was performed on peripheral blood, taken on day 0 of AZD1222 vaccination. The source of these receptors is an adult in good health. Both conserved end residues are part of each CDR3. The D gene is left open where the match is weak. The size entry is marked missing in some rows and otherwise reads once, few, many or a size class.

v_call	j_call	clone_size	d_call	cdr3_aa	cdr3_nt
TRBV10-2	TRBJ2-2	-	TRBD2	CASQGGGTLTGELFF	TGCGCCAGCCAGGGCGGGGGGACCCTCACCGGGGAGCTGTTTTTT
TRBV5-1	TRBJ1-1	-	-	CASSLEEGQNTEAFF	TGCGCCAGCAGCTTGGAAGAAGGCCAGAACACTGAAGCTTTCTTT
TRBV6-5	TRBJ1-2	-	TRBD1	CASSYSQGIFGYTF	TGTGCCAGCAGTTACTCACAGGGGATATTTGGCTACACCTTC
TRBV5-1	TRBJ1-4	once	-	CASSLAPGADNEKLFF	TGCGCCAGCAGCTTGGCGCCGGGGGCCGACAATGAAAAACTGTTTTTT
TRBV19	TRBJ1-5	-	-	CASSIGGNGNQPQHF	TGTGCCAGTAGTATTGGGGGGAATGGGAATCAGCCCCAGCATTTT
TRBV7-8	TRBJ1-3	-	TRBD1	CASSLVGTGGGNTIYF	TGTGCCAGCAGCTTAGTCGGGACAGGGGGCGGAAACACCATATATTTT
TRBV27	TRBJ1-2	-	TRBD1	CASSSEGQTIFNYGYTF	TGTGCCAGCAGTTCAGAGGGACAGACGATTTTTAACTATGGCTACACCTTC
TRBV12-3/TRBV12-4	TRBJ1-1	-	-	CASSSGLTEAFF	TGTGCCAGCAGTTCTGGGCTGACTGAAGCTTTCTTT
TRBV30	TRBJ1-2	-	TRBD1	CAWSVGQGLGYTF	TGTGCCTGGAGTGTTGGACAGGGGCTTGGCTACACCTTC
TRBV28	TRBJ1-3	few	TRBD1	CASSFIRDRGRRDPGNTIYF	TGTGCCAGCAGCTTTATCCGGGACAGGGGGCGCCGGGACCCTGGAAACACCATATATTTT
TRBV24-1	TRBJ2-3	-	TRBD1	CATMTQGAADTQYF	TGTGCCACCATGACACAGGGGGCAGCAGATACGCAGTATTTT
TRBV6-5	TRBJ1-4	-	-	CASSTGLRNEKLFF	TGTGCCAGCAGTACAGGCCTGAGGAATGAAAAACTGTTTTTT
TRBV6-4	TRBJ2-5	-	TRBD2	CASSPSGQETQYF	TGTGCCAGCAGTCCTAGCGGTCAAGAGACCCAGTACTTC
TRBV18	TRBJ1-6	-	-	CASSPLNAGQSPLHF	TGTGCCAGCTCACCCTTAAATGCAGGGCAATCACCCCTCCACTTT
TRBV7-9	TRBJ2-3	-	-	CASSPPGDTQYF	TGTGCCAGCAGCCCCCCGGGGGATACGCAGTATTTT
TRBV28	TRBJ1-5	-	-	CASSFRGGPQHF	TGTGCCAGCAGTTTTAGGGGGGGGCCCCAGCATTTT
TRBV2	TRBJ2-2	many	TRBD1	CASEGTGQGNTGELFF	TGTGCCAGCGAGGGGACGGGACAGGGGAACACCGGGGAGCTGTTTTTT
TRBV12-3/TRBV12-4	TRBJ1-2	-	-	CASSVQWTLTF	TGTGCCAGCAGTGTACAGTGGACGCTTACCTTC
TRBV7-9	TRBJ1-6	-	TRBD1	CASSLTRGHNSPLHF	TGTGCCAGCAGCTTGACCAGGGGGCACAATTCACCCCTCCACTTT
TRBV19	TRBJ2-7	-	TRBD2	CASSRGRDWSYEQYF	TGTGCCAGTAGCCGAGGGAGGGATTGGTCCTACGAGCAGTACTTC
TRBV30	TRBJ1-2	-	TRBD1	CAWSAGTVGYGYTF	TGTGCCTGGAGTGCGGGGACAGTTGGCTATGGCTACACCTTC
TRBV27	TRBJ2-2	once	TRBD1	CASRPDRVNTGELFF	TGTGCCAGCAGGCCGGACAGGGTGAATACCGGGGAGCTGTTTTTT
TRBV28	TRBJ1-6	-	TRBD1	CASHQGAQNSPLHF	TGTGCCAGCCACCAGGGGGCGCAAAATTCACCCCTCCACTTT
TRBV21-1	TRBJ2-2	-	-	CASKILRDRYLVSNTGELFF	TGTGCCAGCAAAATACTACGGGACAGGTACCTTGTCTCGAACACCGGGGAGCTGTTTTTT
TRBV5-1	TRBJ2-7	few	TRBD2	CASGEGRTYEQYF	TGCGCCAGCGGGGAGGGGAGGACCTACGAGCAGTACTTC
TRBV2	TRBJ1-5	few	TRBD1	CASSWDRDRSGNQPQHF	TGTGCCAGCAGTTGGGACAGGGATCGGTCCGGCAATCAGCCCCAGCATTTT
TRBV4-2	TRBJ2-7	once	TRBD2	CASSQEIAGGSYEQYF	TGTGCCAGCAGCCAAGAAATAGCGGGAGGATCCTACGAGCAGTACTTC
TRBV25-1	TRBJ1-3	-	-	CASRDSGFLANTIYF	TGTGCCAGCAGGGACAGTGGCTTTCTGGCAAACACCATATATTTT
TRBV2	TRBJ2-7	-	-	CASRLTGRYEQYF	TGTGCCAGCAGATTAACAGGCCGCTACGAGCAGTACTTC
TRBV9	TRBJ2-1	once	-	CASSVAWEPYNEQFF	TGTGCCAGCAGCGTAGCTTGGGAGCCCTACAATGAGCAGTTCTTC
TRBV19	TRBJ1-2	-	TRBD1	CASSYTRDRGRANYGYTF	TGTGCCAGTAGTTACACCCGGGACAGAGGTAGGGCTAACTATGGCTACACCTTC